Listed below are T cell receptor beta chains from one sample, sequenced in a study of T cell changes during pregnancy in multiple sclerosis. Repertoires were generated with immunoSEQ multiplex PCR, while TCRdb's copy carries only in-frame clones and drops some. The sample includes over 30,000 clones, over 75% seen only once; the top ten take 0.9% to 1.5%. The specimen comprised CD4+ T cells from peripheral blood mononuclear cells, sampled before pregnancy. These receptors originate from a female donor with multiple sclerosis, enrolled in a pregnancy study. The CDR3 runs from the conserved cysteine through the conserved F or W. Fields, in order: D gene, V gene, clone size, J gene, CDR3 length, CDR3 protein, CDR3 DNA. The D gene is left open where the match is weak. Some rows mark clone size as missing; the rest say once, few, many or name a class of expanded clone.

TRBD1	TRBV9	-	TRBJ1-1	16	CASSSWTGSKNTEAFF	TGTGCCAGCAGCTCCTGGACAGGTTCTAAGAACACTGAAGCTTTCTTT
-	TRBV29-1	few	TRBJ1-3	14	CSVSPDSSGNTIYF	TGCAGCGTTTCCCCGGACTCTTCTGGAAACACCATATATTTT
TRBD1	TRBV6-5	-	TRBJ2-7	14	CASRRQGIRYEQYF	TGTGCCAGCAGGAGACAGGGAATTCGGTACGAGCAGTACTTC
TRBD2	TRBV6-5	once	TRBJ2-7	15	CASSYSLAGVGEQYF	TGTGCCAGCAGTTACTCACTAGCGGGAGTCGGGGAGCAGTACTTC
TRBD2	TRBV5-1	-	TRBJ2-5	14	CASSSGRASETQYF	TGCGCCAGCTCAAGCGGGAGGGCGTCGGAGACCCAGTACTTC
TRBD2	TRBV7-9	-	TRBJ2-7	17	CASSLARGGGSSYEQYF	TGTGCCAGCAGCTTAGCTAGGGGAGGCGGGAGCTCCTACGAGCAGTACTTC
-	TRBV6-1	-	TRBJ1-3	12	CASTLTGNTIYF	TGTGCCAGCACCCTAACTGGAAACACCATATATTTT
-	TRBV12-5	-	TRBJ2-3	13	CASERREGDTQYF	TGTGCTAGTGAGCGGAGGGAAGGAGATACGCAGTATTTT
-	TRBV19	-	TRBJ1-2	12	CASSTGVLGYTF	TGTGCCAGTAGTACAGGGGTCCTTGGCTACACCTTC
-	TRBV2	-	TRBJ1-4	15	CASSEGGGVSEKLFF	TGTGCCAGCAGTGAAGGTGGGGGCGTGAGTGAAAAACTGTTTTTT
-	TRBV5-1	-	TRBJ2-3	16	CASSLGLVGGTDTQYF	TGCGCCAGCAGCTTGGGGCTAGTAGGGGGCACAGATACGCAGTATTTT
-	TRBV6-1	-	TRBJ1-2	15	CASSEAPGVNYGYTF	TGTGCCAGCAGTGAAGCGCCGGGGGTTAACTATGGCTACACCTTC
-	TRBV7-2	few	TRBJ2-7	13	CASSLDGRAEQYF	TGTGCCAGCAGCTTAGACGGCAGGGCCGAGCAGTACTTC
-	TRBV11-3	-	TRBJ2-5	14	CASSLDQYRETQYF	TGTGCCAGCAGCTTAGACCAATACCGGGAGACCCAGTACTTC
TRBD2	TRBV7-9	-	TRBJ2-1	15	CASSRGLAGIAGQFF	TGTGCCAGCAGTCGGGGACTAGCGGGAATTGCTGGGCAGTTCTTC
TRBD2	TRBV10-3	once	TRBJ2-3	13	CATSSGDTDTQYF	TGTGCCACCTCTAGCGGTGACACAGATACGCAGTATTTT
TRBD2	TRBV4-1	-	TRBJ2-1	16	CASSQALAASYNEQFF	TGCGCCAGCAGCCAAGCACTAGCGGCATCCTACAATGAGCAGTTCTTC
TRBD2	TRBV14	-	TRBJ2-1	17	CASSQAVSGRFYNEQFF	TGTGCCAGCAGCCAAGCCGTCAGCGGGAGGTTTTACAATGAGCAGTTCTTC
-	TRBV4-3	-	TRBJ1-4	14	CASSQGQGDEKLFF	TGCGCCAGCAGCCAAGGTCAAGGGGATGAAAAACTGTTTTTT
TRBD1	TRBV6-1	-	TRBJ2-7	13	CASRGQGTYEQYF	TGTGCCAGCAGGGGACAGGGTACCTACGAGCAGTACTTC
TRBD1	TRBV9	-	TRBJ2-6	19	CASSVGPGQSFSGANVLTF	TGTGCCAGCAGCGTAGGGCCGGGACAGTCATTCTCTGGGGCCAACGTCCTGACTTTC
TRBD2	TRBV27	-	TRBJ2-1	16	CASSLSRTSGSNEQFF	TGTGCCAGCAGTTTATCCCGGACTAGCGGGAGCAATGAGCAGTTCTTC
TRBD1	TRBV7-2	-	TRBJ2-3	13	CASSSDRAYTQYF	TGTGCCAGCAGCTCGGACAGGGCATATACGCAGTATTTT
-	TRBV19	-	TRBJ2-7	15	CASSIGGGMGYEQYF	TGTGCCAGTAGTATAGGGGGCGGGATGGGCTACGAGCAGTACTTC
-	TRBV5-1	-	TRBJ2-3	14	CASSQMTDTDTQYF	TGCGCCAGCAGCCAAATGACAGACACAGATACGCAGTATTTT
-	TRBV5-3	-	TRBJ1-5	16	CARSPSGLTYCQPQHF	TGTGCCAGAAGCCCTTCAGGACTGACGTACTGTCAGCCCCAGCATTTT
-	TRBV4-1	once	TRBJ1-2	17	CASSQDGVAGRLYGYTF	TGCGCCAGCAGCCAAGACGGAGTGGCAGGGCGCCTTTATGGCTACACCTTC
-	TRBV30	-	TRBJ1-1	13	CAWSVLSATEAFF	TGTGCCTGGAGTGTACTGTCAGCGACTGAAGCTTTCTTT
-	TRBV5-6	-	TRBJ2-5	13	CASSSEGQETQYF	TGTGCCAGCAGCTCGGAGGGGCAAGAGACCCAGTACTTC
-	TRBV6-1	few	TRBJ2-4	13	CASVEISKNIQYF	TGTGCCAGCGTCGAGATTTCCAAAAACATTCAGTACTTC
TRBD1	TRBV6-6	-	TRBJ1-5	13	CASSTGGNQPQHF	TGTGCCAGCAGCACAGGGGGCAATCAGCCCCAGCATTTT
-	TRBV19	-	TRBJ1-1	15	CASSPMDRVNTEAFF	TGTGCCAGTAGTCCAATGGACAGAGTGAACACTGAAGCTTTCTTT
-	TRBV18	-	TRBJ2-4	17	CASSPEGGPLAKNIQYF	TGTGCCAGCTCACCAGAGGGGGGGCCGCTAGCCAAAAACATTCAGTACTTC
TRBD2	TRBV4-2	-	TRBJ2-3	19	CASSQLPGLAGGSTDTQYF	TGTGCCAGCAGCCAACTCCCGGGACTAGCGGGAGGAAGCACAGATACGCAGTATTTT
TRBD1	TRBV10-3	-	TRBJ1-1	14	CACWSGQGLTEAFF	TGTGCCTGTTGGTCCGGACAGGGTCTCACTGAAGCTTTCTTT
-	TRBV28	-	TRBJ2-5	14	CASSLGQSGETQYF	TGTGCCAGCAGCCTCGGACAGTCAGGAGAGACCCAGTACTTC
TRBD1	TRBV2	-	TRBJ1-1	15	CASRRRTGGAGEAFF	TGTGCCAGCAGGCGTCGGACAGGGGGAGCGGGAGAAGCTTTCTTT
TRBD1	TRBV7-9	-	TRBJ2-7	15	CASSRSGQADSEQYF	TGTGCCAGCAGCCGGAGCGGACAGGCCGATTCCGAGCAGTACTTC
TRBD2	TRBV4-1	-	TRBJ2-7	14	CASRPGLAGYEQYF	TGCGCCAGCAGACCGGGACTAGCGGGCTACGAGCAGTACTTC
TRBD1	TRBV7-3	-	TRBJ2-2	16	CASSSGTGGTTGELFF	TGTGCCAGCAGCTCCGGGACAGGAGGCACCACCGGGGAGCTGTTTTTT
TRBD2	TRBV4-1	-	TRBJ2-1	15	CASSHLTGGYNEQFF	TGCGCCAGCAGCCATCTCACGGGAGGCTACAATGAGCAGTTCTTC
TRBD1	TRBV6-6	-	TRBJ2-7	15	CASSSQGTASYEQYF	TGTGCCAGCAGTTCCCAGGGGACAGCCTCCTACGAGCAGTACTTC
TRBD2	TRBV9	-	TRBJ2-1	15	CASSPRTSGSNEQFF	TGTGCCAGCAGCCCACGGACTAGCGGGAGCAATGAGCAGTTCTTC
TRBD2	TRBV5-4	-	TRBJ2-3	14	CASSPQLAADTQYF	TGTGCCAGCAGCCCCCAACTAGCGGCAGATACGCAGTATTTT
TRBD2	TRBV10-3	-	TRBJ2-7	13	CAIGGGSSYEQYF	TGTGCCATCGGGGGGGGAAGCTCCTACGAGCAGTACTTC
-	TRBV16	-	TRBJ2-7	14	CACTGGVDPYEQYF	TGTGCCTGTACCGGGGGTGTTGATCCCTACGAGCAGTACTTC
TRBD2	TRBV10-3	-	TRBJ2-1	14	CAIRSGGAYNEQFF	TGTGCCATCCGAAGCGGGGGGGCCTACAATGAGCAGTTCTTC
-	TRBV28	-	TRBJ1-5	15	CASSFSAGLSQPQHF	TGTGCCAGCAGTTTTTCGGCAGGGTTATCTCAGCCCCAGCATTTT
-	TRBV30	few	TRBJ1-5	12	CAWNRPNQPQHF	TGTGCCTGGAACAGGCCCAATCAGCCCCAGCATTTT
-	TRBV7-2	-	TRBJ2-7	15	CASSLVDFSSYEQYF	TGTGCCAGCAGCTTAGTGGACTTTAGCTCCTACGAGCAGTACTTC
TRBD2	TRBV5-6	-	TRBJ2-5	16	CASSELAGGPQETQYF	TGTGCCAGCAGCGAACTAGCGGGAGGGCCCCAAGAGACCCAGTACTTC
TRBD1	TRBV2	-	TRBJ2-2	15	CASSQDRGSFGELFF	TGTGCCAGCAGCCAAGACAGGGGGAGTTTCGGGGAGCTGTTTTTT
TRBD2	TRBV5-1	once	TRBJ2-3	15	CASSLVLAQTDTQYF	TGCGCCAGCAGCTTGGTACTAGCGCAGACAGATACGCAGTATTTT
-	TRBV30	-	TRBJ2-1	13	CAWTPTQYNEQFF	TGTGCCTGGACCCCCACGCAGTACAATGAGCAGTTCTTC
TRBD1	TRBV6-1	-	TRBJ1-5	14	CASIGTATNQPQHF	TGTGCCAGCATAGGGACAGCTACAAATCAGCCCCAGCATTTT
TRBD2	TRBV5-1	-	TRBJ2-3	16	CASSPEGAGGADTQYF	TGCGCCAGCAGCCCCGAGGGAGCGGGGGGGGCAGATACGCAGTATTTT
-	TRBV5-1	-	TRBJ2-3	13	CASGTGGADTQYF	TGCGCCAGCGGGACTGGCGGGGCAGATACGCAGTATTTT